This TCR beta chain was captured in a study of neurological immune-mediated disorders (dated by TCRdb to about 2019). Concerning the study at large: Peripheral blood TCR-beta repertoires from HTLV-I-associated myelopathy (HAM/TSP) patients, multiple sclerosis patients and healthy controls were compared by UMI-based sequencing. Alongside PBMC samples, the set of fewer than 110 TCR-beta libraries contained longitudinal samples, technical triplicates, and paired CD4+ and CD8+ T-cell subsets that had been sorted. The cohort included around 70 subjects: some 14 with HAM/TSP, some 34 with multiple sclerosis, and approximately 20 healthy controls.

This clonotype has at least ten counts. Its target antigen remains unknown. The sample holds no much larger clone one base away, and base qualities are not on file. For unsorted PBMC libraries, 2 million PBMCs were used after storage in RNAlater at -80 degrees C until RNA extraction. PBMCs were separated from peripheral blood using Ficoll-Hypaque density gradient centrifugation and then cryopreserved in liquid nitrogen. From the cysteine up to the phenylalanine, the CDR3 has a length of 14 residues. Of all the DNA, just the CDR3 is kept, 42 bases in frame from base 1. V is trimmed back by 5 bases and J by 2 bases, and the junction contains 2 bases that no gene match accounts for. The germline V gene (reference sequence) sets CDR1 to DFQATT and CDR2 to SNEGSKA. cDNA synthesis used template-switch 5'RACE with a primer carrying a 10-nucleotide random unique molecular identifier tagging each TCR transcript. Every sequencing run yielded over 170 million TCR-beta sequences covering 15-18 subjects. Total RNA was extracted with the RNeasy kit. The KAPA Real-time Library Amplification kit was used to amplify TCR-beta VDJ regions with primers targeting the TCR constant region and the 5'RACE anchor. Sample indexes and Illumina adaptors were added in a first PCR, after which library yield was increased in a second PCR. After purification with Ampure beads, the TCR product of roughly 650 bp was size-selected on a 2% E-gel SizeSelection system. Before pooling, libraries had their quality checked on a Bioanalyzer, their concentration measured with Qubit, and their quantity determined with the Kapa Library Quantification kit. Paired-end 2 x 150 bp sequencing of the libraries was performed on an Illumina HiSeq 2500. To increase sequence diversity, about 25-31% phiX was spiked into each library pool. Under the source paper's analysis protocol: Quality-filtered reads were processed with the UMI-based MiGEC pipeline, which removed over 80% of raw TCR sequences during error correction. IMGT germline references were used for alignment of VDJ genes, and clonotypes were defined by a unique CDR3 amino acid sequence together with V-J genes. Clonal expansion, Shannon diversity and CDR3 relatedness (CalcPairwiseDistances, ClusterSamples) were evaluated with VDJtools, and phylogenetic trees were built with CLCbio workbench. Expanded clones were defined as having at least 8 unique UMIs, based on coefficient-of-variation modelling across technical triplicates. TCRdb took the public reads, trimmed them with fastp at Q25, ran MiXCR for clone calling and kept in-frame beta chains. When rows share a CDR3 protein, they turn into one entry using the most common DNA and genes. Clone size and V and J calls follow TCRdb, not the original study. This sample comprises about 24,000 distinct CDR3 sequences, 10% to 15% of them detected only once. 16% of the sample goes to the ten largest clones.

General study outcomes and caveats: TCR clonal expansion was greatest in HAM/TSP patients and smallest in MS patients, who ranked below even healthy controls. No identical CDR3 amino acid sequences were found to be shared among expanded clones across subjects, suggesting that TCR-beta repertoires were private in all groups.

Sample: PBMCs. The receptor's source is a woman aged 40 to 50 with HTLV-1-associated myelopathy (HAM/TSP). Here the chain combines TRBV20-1 and TRBJ2-2; 10 central bases correspond to TRBD2. The DNA sequence reads TGCAGTGCTTCTAGCGGGGGTAACACCGGGGAGCTGTTTTTT. This codes for CSASSGGNTGELFF.